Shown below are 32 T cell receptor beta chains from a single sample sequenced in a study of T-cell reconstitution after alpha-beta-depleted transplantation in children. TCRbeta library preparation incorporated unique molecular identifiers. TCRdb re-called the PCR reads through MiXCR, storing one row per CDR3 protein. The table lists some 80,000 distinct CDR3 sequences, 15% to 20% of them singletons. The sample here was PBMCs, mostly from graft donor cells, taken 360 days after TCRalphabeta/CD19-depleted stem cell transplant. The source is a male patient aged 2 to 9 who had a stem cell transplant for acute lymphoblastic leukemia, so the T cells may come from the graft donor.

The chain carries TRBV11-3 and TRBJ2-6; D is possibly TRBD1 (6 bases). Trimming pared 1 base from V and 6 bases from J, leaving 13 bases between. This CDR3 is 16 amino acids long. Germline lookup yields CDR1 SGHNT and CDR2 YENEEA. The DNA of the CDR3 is TGTGCCAGCAGCTTAGTTTCGACAGGCGCGGCCAACGTCCTGACTTTC. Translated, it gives CASSLVSTGAANVLTF.

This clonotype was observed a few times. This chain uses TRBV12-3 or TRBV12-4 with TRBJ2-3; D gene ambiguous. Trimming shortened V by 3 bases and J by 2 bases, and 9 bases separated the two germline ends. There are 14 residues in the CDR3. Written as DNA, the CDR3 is TGTGCCAGCAGTTTCGGCGTTCTCACAGATACGCAGTATTTT. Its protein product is CASSFGVLTDTQYF.

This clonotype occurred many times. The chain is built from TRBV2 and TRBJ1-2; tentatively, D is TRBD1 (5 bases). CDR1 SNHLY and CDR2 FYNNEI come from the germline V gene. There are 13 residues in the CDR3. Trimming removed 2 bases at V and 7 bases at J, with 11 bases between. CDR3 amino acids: CASSETGDGGYTF. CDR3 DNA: TGTGCCAGCAGTGAAACAGGCGACGGTGGCTACACCTTC.

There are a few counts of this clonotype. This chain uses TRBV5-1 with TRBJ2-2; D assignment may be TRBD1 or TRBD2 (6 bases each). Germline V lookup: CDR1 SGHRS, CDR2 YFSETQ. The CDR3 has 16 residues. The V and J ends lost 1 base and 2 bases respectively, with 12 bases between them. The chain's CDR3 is CASSLKGGFNTGELFF. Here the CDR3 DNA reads TGCGCCAGCAGCTTGAAAGGGGGGTTCAACACCGGGGAGCTGTTTTTT.

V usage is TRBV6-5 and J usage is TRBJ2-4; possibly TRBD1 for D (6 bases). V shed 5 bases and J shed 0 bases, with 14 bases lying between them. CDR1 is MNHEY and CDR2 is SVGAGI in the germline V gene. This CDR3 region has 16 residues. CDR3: CASSTRTVLAKNIQYF. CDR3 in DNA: TGTGCCAGCAGTACTCGGACAGTCCTAGCCAAAAACATTCAGTACTTC.

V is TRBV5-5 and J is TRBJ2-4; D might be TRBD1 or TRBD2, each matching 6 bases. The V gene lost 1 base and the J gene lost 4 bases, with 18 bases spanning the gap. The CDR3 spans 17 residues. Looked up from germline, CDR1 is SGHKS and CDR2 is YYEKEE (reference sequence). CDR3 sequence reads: CASSLTPRGRRKNIQYF. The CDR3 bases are TGTGCCAGCAGCTTGACGCCCCGGGGGCGCAGGAAAAACATTCAGTACTTC.

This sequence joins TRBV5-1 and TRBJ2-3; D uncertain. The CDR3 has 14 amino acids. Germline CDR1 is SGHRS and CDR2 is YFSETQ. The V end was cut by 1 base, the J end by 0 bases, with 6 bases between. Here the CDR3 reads CASSLMLSTDTQYF. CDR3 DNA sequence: TGCGCCAGCAGCTTGATGCTGAGCACAGATACGCAGTATTTT.

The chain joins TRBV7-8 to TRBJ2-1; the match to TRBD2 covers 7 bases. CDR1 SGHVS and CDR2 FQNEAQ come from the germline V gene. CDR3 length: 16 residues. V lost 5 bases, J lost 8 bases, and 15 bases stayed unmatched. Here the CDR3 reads CASSPTRGGPRYEQFF. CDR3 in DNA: TGTGCCAGCAGCCCCACGAGGGGAGGGCCTCGATATGAGCAGTTCTTC.

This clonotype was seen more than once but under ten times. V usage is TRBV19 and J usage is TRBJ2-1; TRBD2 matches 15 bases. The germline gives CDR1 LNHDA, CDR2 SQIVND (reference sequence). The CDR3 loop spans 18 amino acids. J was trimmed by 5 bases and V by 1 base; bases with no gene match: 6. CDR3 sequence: CASSIGTSGRAGHNEQFF. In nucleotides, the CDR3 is TGTGCCAGTAGTATAGGGACTAGCGGGAGGGCCGGCCACAATGAGCAGTTCTTC.

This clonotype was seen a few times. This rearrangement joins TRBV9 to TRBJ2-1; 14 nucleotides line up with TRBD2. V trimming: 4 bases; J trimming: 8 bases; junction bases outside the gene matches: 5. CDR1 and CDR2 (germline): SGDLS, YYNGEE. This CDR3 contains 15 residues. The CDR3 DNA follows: TGTGCCAGCAGCCTGGGACTAGCGGGAGCAGATGAGCAGTTCTTC. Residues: CASSLGLAGADEQFF.

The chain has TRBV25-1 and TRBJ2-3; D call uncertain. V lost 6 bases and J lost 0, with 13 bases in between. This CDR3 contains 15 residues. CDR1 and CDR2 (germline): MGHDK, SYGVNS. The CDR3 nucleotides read TGTGCCAGCAGACCGGGCCCTCCTAGCACAGATACGCAGTATTTT. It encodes CASRPGPPSTDTQYF.

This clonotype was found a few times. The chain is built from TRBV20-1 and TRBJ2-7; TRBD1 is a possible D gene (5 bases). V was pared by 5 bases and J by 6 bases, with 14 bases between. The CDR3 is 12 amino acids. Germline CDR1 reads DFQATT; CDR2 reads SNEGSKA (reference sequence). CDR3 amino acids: CSAGARKFEQYF. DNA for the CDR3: TGCAGTGCTGGGGCTCGGAAGTTCGAGCAGTACTTC.

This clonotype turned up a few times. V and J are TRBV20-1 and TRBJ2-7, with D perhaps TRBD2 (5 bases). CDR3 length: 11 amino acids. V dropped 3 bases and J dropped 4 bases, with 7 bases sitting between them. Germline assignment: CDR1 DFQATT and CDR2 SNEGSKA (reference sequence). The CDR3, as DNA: TGCAGTGCTAGGTCGGGGTACGAGCAGTACTTC. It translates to CSARSGYEQYF.

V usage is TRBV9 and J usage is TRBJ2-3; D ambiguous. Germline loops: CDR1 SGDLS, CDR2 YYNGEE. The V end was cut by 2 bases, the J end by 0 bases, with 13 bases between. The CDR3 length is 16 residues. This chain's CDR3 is CASSVSTATSTDTQYF. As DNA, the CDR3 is TGTGCCAGCAGCGTCTCGACCGCGACAAGCACAGATACGCAGTATTTT. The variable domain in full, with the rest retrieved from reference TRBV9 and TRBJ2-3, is DSGVTQTPKHLITATGQRVTLRCSPRSGDLSVYWYQQSLDQGLQFLIQYYNGEERAKGNILERFSAQQFPDLHSELNLSSLELGDSALYFCASSVSTATSTDTQYFGPGTRLTVL.

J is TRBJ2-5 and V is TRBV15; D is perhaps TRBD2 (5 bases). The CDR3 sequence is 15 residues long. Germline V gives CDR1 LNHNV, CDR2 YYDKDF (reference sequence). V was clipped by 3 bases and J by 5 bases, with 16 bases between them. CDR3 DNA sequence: TGTGCCACCAGCAGGAACTTAGCGAGCCCCGAGACCCAGTACTTC. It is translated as CATSRNLASPETQYF.

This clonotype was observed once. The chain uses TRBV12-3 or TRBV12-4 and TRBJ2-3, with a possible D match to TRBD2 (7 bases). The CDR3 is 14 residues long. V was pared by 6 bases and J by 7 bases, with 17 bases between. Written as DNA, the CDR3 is TGTGCCAGCAGAAAAACAGCGGGACAACATACGCAGTATTTT. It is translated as CASRKTAGQHTQYF.

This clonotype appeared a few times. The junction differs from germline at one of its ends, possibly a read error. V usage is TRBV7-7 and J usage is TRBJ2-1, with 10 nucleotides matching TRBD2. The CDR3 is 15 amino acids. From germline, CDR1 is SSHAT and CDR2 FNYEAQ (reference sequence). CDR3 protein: CASSVTSGAYNEQFF. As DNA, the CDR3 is TGTGCTAGCAGCGTTACTAGCGGGGCTTACAATGAGCAGTTCTTC.

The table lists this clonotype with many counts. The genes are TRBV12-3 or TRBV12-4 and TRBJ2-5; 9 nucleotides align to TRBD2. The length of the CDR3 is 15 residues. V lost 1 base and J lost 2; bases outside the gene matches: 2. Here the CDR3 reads CASSLVGLAQETQYF. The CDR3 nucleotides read TGTGCCAGCAGTTTAGTAGGACTAGCGCAAGAGACCCAGTACTTC.

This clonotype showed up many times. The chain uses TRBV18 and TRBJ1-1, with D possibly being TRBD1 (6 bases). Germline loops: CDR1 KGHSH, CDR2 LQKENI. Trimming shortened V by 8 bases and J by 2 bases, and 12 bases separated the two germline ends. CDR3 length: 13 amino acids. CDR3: CASVGQPNTEAFF. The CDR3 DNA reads TGTGCCAGCGTAGGACAGCCTAACACTGAAGCTTTCTTT.

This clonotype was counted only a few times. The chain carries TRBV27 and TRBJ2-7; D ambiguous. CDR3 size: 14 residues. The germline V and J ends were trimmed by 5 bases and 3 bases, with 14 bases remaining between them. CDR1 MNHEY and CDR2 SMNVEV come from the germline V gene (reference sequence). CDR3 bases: TGTGCCAGCAGTCCCGCCTGGTTTCGCTACGAGCAGTACTTC. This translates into CASSPAWFRYEQYF.

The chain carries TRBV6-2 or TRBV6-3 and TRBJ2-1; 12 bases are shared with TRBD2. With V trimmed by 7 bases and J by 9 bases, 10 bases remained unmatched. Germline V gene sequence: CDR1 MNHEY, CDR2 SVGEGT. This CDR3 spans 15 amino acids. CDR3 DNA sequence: TGTGCCAGCACCCCCCTAGCGGGAGGGCCGAGTGAGCAGTTCTTC. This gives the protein CASTPLAGGPSEQFF.

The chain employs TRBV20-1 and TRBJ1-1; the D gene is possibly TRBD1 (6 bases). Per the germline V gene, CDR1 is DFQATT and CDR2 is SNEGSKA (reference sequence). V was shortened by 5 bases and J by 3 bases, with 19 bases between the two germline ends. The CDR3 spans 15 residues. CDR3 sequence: CSALGTQIRDTEAFF. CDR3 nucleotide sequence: TGCAGTGCTCTCGGGACACAGATTAGGGACACTGAAGCTTTCTTT.

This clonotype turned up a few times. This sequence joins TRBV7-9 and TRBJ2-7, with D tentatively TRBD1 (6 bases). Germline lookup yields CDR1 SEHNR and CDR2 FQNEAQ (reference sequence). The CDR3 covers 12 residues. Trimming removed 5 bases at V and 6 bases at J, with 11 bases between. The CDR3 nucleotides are TGTGCCAGCAGCCGAACAGGGTTCGAGCAGTACTTC. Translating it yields CASSRTGFEQYF.

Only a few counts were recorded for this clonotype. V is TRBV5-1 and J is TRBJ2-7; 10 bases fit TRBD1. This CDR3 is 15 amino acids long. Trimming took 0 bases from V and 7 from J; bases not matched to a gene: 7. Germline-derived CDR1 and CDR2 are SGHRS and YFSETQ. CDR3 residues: CASSLGQGALGEQYF. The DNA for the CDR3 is TGCGCCAGCAGCTTGGGACAGGGGGCGCTGGGGGAGCAGTACTTC. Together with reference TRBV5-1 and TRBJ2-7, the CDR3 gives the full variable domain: KAGVTQTPRYLIKTRGQQVTLSCSPISGHRSVSWYQQTPGQGLQFLFEYFSETQRNKGNFPGRFSGRQFSNSRSEMNVSTLELGDSALYLCASSLGQGALGEQYFGPGTRLTVT.

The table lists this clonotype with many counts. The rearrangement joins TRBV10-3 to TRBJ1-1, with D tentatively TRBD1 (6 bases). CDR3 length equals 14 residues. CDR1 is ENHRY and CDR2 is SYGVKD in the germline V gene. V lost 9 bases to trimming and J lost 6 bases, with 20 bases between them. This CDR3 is CAIAGTPLMAEAFF. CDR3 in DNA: TGTGCCATAGCCGGGACACCCCTTATGGCTGAAGCTTTCTTT.

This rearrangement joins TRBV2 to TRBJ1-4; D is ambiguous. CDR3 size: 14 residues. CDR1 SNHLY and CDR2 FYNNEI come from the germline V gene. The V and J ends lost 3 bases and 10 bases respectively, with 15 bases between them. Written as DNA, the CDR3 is TGTGCCAGCAGTGAGAACGGGCCTGTAGGAAAACTGTTTTTT. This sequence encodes CASSENGPVGKLFF.

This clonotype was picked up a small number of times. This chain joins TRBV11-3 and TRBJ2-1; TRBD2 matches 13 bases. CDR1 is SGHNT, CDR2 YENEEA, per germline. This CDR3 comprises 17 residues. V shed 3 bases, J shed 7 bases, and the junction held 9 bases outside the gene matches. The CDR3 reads CASSFHWTSGRGNEQFF. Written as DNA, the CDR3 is TGTGCCAGCAGCTTCCATTGGACTAGCGGGAGAGGGAATGAGCAGTTCTTC.

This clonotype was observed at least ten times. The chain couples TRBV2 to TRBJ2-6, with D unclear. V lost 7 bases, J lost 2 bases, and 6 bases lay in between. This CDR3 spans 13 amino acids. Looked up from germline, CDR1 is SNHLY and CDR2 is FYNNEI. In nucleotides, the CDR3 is TGTGCCAGCAATGGCGCTGGGGCCAACGTCCTGACTTTC. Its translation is CASNGAGANVLTF.

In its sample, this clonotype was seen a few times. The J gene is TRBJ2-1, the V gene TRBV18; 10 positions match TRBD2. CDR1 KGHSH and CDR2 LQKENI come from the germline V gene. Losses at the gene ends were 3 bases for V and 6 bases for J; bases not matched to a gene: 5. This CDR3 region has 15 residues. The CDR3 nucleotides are TGTGCCAGCTCACCGCTAGCGGGAGTAGTCAATGAGCAGTTCTTC. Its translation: CASSPLAGVVNEQFF.

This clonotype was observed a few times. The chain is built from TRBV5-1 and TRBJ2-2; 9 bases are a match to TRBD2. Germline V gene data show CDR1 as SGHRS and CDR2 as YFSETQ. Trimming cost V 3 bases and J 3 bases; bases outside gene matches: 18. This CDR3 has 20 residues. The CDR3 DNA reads TGCGCCAGCAGCTCTCCCTGGGCTAGCGGGACCAGGCGTTACACCGGGGAGCTGTTTTTT. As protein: CASSSPWASGTRRYTGELFF.

The CDR3 protein is CASSPGTAGNTIYF. DNA of the CDR3: TGTGCCAGCAGCCCCGGGACAGCTGGAAACACCATATATTTT. The chain employs TRBV7-2 and TRBJ1-3; 7 bases map to TRBD1. V gave up 5 bases and J gave up 2 bases; unmatched junction bases: 3. The length of the CDR3 is 14 residues. Germline values: CDR1 SGHTA, CDR2 FQGNSA.

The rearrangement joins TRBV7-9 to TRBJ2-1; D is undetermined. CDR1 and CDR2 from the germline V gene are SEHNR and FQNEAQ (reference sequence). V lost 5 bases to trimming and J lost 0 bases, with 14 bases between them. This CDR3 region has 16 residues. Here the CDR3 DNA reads TGTGCCAGCAGCGCTAGAGACCCCATCTCCTACAATGAGCAGTTCTTC. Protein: CASSARDPISYNEQFF.